The 9 T cell receptor beta chains in this list originate from one sample, sequenced in a study of siplizumab effects on memory and regulatory T cells (dated by TCRdb to about 2019). Libraries were constructed by the immunoSEQ multiplex PCR assay. TCRdb took this table from immuneACCESS and kept in-frame rearrangements with V and J called. Such tables lack part of the clones; where checked against another copy, unresolved V genes explain under half of the gap, and the rest is unexplained. For this sample there are more than 90,000 clones; roughly 91% appear just once. Together, the top ten hold about 11% of the sample. Sequencing input: non-Treg CD4+ T cells sorted from blood. In the paper's terms, the cell subset or site label means: FACS-sorted unstimulated CD4+ non-regulatory T cells. These receptors all stem from a human donor in good health.

The chain carries TRBV7-3 and TRBJ1-2; 9 nucleotides align to TRBD1. Losses at the gene ends were 5 bases for V and 7 bases for J; bases not matched to a gene: 8. Germline V CDR1 and CDR2: SGHTA, FQGTGA. The CDR3 length is 14 residues. CDR3 in amino acids: CASSPTGGAFGYTF. In DNA form, the CDR3 reads TGTGCCAGCAGCCCTACAGGGGGCGCTTTTGGCTACACCTTC.

The chain links TRBV29-1 to TRBJ2-7, with D tentatively TRBD1 (5 bases). The V and J ends lost 2 bases and 0 bases respectively, with 14 bases between them. From germline, CDR1 is SQVTM and CDR2 ANQGSEA. The CDR3 sequence is 15 residues long. CDR3 residues: CSVELFGAVSYEQYF. The CDR3 coding sequence is TGCAGCGTTGAACTTTTTGGGGCTGTCTCCTACGAGCAGTACTTC.

The chain uses TRBV28 and TRBJ2-7; D might be TRBD1 or TRBD2, each matching 5 bases. V lost 4 bases, J lost 0 bases, and 16 bases lay in between. The CDR3 has 16 residues. Germline loops: CDR1 MDHEN, CDR2 SYDVKM. CDR3 in amino acids: CASSSPRGESSYEQYF. Here the CDR3 DNA reads TGTGCCAGCAGTTCCCCTCGGGGCGAAAGCTCCTACGAGCAGTACTTC.

The V and J genes are TRBV29-1 and TRBJ1-2; no definite D call. Germline lookup yields CDR1 SQVTM and CDR2 ANQGSEA. The CDR3 is 8 residues long. V dropped 3 bases and J dropped 7 bases, with 0 bases sitting between them. The CDR3 here is CSVDGYTF. CDR3 nucleotides: TGCAGCGTTGATGGCTACACCTTC.

The chain recombines TRBV7-6 with TRBJ2-7, with D possibly called TRBD1 or TRBD2 (5 bases each). Trimming cost V 5 bases and J 7 bases, with 18 bases left between them. The CDR3 covers 14 residues. Germline V gene sequence: CDR1 SGHVS, CDR2 FNYEAQ. The CDR3 is CASSQGSDRREQYF. The CDR3 coding sequence is TGTGCCAGCAGCCAGGGTTCTGATCGGAGGGAGCAGTACTTC.

The gene calls are TRBV12-5 and TRBJ2-3; the D gene is possibly TRBD2 (5 bases). This CDR3 is 14 amino acids long. Germline CDR1 reads LGHNT; CDR2 reads FRNRAP. V lost 0 bases and J lost 6, with 10 bases in between. The DNA for the CDR3 is TGTGCTAGTGGTTTGGTACAGTCGGGGGATACGCAGTATTTT. Amino acid sequence: CASGLVQSGDTQYF.

This sequence joins TRBV7-2 and TRBJ2-7; D assignment may be TRBD1 or TRBD2 (5 bases each). Germline values: CDR1 SGHTA, CDR2 FQGNSA. V lost 3 bases and J 4 bases, leaving 13 bases between the germline ends. The CDR3 contains 14 residues. The CDR3 region is CASSLLRGRYEQYF. Written as DNA, the CDR3 is TGTGCCAGCAGCTTGTTGAGGGGACGGTACGAGCAGTACTTC.

The V gene is TRBV5-1, the J gene TRBJ1-1; D not resolved. V gave up 0 bases and J gave up 0 bases, with 6 bases separating them. This CDR3 region has 14 residues. Looked up from germline, CDR1 is SGHRS and CDR2 is YFSETQ. DNA of the CDR3: TGCGCCAGCAGCTTGGTAGGGATGAACACTGAAGCTTTCTTT. Translating it yields CASSLVGMNTEAFF. The complete variable domain, with remaining parts taken from reference TRBV5-1 and TRBJ1-1, reads KAGVTQTPRYLIKTRGQQVTLSCSPISGHRSVSWYQQTPGQGLQFLFEYFSETQRNKGNFPGRFSGRQFSNSRSEMNVSTLELGDSALYLCASSLVGMNTEAFFGQGTRLTVV.

V and J are TRBV5-5 and TRBJ2-1; D might be TRBD1 or TRBD2, each matching 5 bases. The CDR3 is made up of 15 amino acids. Trimming left V 4 bases short and J 0 bases short, with 11 bases between. Germline values: CDR1 SGHKS, CDR2 YYEKEE (reference sequence). The CDR3 DNA is TGTGCCAGCAGCCCCGGGACCGGCTCCTACAATGAGCAGTTCTTC. This gives the protein CASSPGTGSYNEQFF.